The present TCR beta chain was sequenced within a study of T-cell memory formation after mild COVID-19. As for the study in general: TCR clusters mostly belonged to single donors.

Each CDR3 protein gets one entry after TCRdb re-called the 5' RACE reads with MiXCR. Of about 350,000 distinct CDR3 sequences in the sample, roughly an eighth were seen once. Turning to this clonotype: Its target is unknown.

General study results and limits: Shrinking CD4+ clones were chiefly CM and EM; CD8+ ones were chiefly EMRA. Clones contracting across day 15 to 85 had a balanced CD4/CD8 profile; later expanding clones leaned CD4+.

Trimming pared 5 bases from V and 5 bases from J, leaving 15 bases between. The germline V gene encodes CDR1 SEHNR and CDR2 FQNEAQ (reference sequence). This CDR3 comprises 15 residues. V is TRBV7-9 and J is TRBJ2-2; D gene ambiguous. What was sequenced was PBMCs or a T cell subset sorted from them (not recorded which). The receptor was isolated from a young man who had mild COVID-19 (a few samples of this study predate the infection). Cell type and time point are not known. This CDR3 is CASSPGPDQTGELFF. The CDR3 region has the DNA TGTGCCAGCAGCCCCGGACCGGACCAGACCGGGGAGCTGTTTTTT.